The clone carrying this TCR beta chain has only a few counts. The entry originates in a study of blood T cells in healthy people across ages. V was cut by 6 bases and J by 3 bases, with 10 bases left in between. The CDR3 totals 12 residues. The germline V gene has CDR1 SQVTM and CDR2 ANQGSEA. A second PCR, run for roughly 7 to 11 cycles, used a sample-barcoded 5' primer plus a J-beta primer mix. TCRdb reanalysed the 5' RACE reads using MiXCR and keeps one entry per CDR3 protein. The sample shows under 800,000 distinct CDR3 sequences, around 21% of them seen only once. This receptor was taken from a man in his 70s in good health. This chain joins TRBV29-1 and TRBJ2-3; D tentatively reads TRBD1 or TRBD2 (5 bases each). The sample was blood. CDR3 protein: CSVTGGTDTQYF. The CDR3 DNA reads TGCAGCGTGACTGGGGGAACAGATACGCAGTATTTT.